These 27 T cell receptor beta chains were sequenced from one sample in a study of radiotherapy plus CTLA-4 blockade in lung cancer. TCRdb's table, derived via immunoSEQ multiplex PCR, lists solely in-frame clones and lacks some. Here the sample spans some 50,000 clones, 60% to 80% being singletons. This material consisted of peripheral blood, taken from a patient treated with radiotherapy plus ipilimumab. These receptors came from a human donor with non-small cell lung cancer who had stable disease on radiotherapy plus ipilimumab.

The genes are TRBV7-9 and TRBJ1-2, with unresolved D. V was cut by 2 bases and J by 1 base, with 5 bases left in between. Germline V gene lookup returns CDR1 SEHNR and CDR2 FQNEAQ (reference sequence). The CDR3 sequence is 13 residues long. CDR3 nucleotides: TGTGCCAGCAGCTTAAGGGTTAACTATGGCTACACCTTC. Protein sequence: CASSLRVNYGYTF.

The chain carries TRBV6-1 and TRBJ1-5, with D hard to call. CDR1 and CDR2 (germline): MNHNS, SASEGT. CDR3 length: 15 residues. V was shortened by 4 bases and J by 2 bases, with 12 bases between the two germline ends. Here the CDR3 DNA reads TGTGCCAGCAGTGGTACAGCGGCGGGCAATCAGCCCCAGCATTTT. Translated: CASSGTAAGNQPQHF.

The V gene is TRBV7-9, the J gene TRBJ1-5; D is uncertain. Trimming took off 3 bases at V and 4 bases at J, with 7 bases between the two ends. Germline V gene sequence: CDR1 SEHNR, CDR2 FQNEAQ (reference sequence). CDR3 length: 13 amino acids. CDR3 in amino acids: CASSFDINQPQHF. In DNA form, the CDR3 reads TGTGCCAGCAGCTTTGATATTAATCAGCCCCAGCATTTT.

The rearrangement uses TRBV5-4 and TRBJ1-4; D is unresolved. V dropped 5 bases and J dropped 0 bases, with 8 bases sitting between them. CDR3 size: 14 residues. Germline values: CDR1 SGHNT, CDR2 YYREEE (reference sequence). For the CDR3, the DNA is TGTGCCAGCAGTATGGGAGCAACTAATGAAAAACTGTTTTTT. This sequence encodes CASSMGATNEKLFF.

A single count supports this clone. V usage is TRBV7-9 and J usage is TRBJ2-5, with TRBD1 matching 9 bases. Losses at the gene ends were 5 bases for V and 6 bases for J; bases not matched to a gene: 7. The CDR3 has 14 residues. CDR1 and CDR2 from the germline V gene are SEHNR and FQNEAQ (reference sequence). Here the CDR3 DNA reads TGTGCCAGCAGCCGAGGACAGGGGTTACAGACCCAGTACTTC. Amino acids: CASSRGQGLQTQYF. The whole variable domain, filled in from reference TRBV7-9 and TRBJ2-5, reads DTGVSQNPRHKITKRGQNVTFRCDPISEHNRLYWYRQTLGQGPEFLTYFQNEAQLEKSRLLSDRFSAERPKGSFSTLEIQRTEQGDSAMYLCASSRGQGLQTQYFGPGTRLLVL.

This clone was detected a few times. The CDR3 DNA reads as TGCGCCAGCAGCTTGGGGCAGATAAGAATGGAGACCCAGTACTTC. Protein sequence: CASSLGQIRMETQYF. This chain joins TRBV5-1 and TRBJ2-5, with D hard to call. This CDR3 has 15 residues. V dropped 0 bases and J dropped 5 bases, with 14 bases sitting between them. Germline V gene data show CDR1 as SGHRS and CDR2 as YFSETQ.

The CDR3 coding sequence is TGTGCCAGTACCCCGGGGGACAGGGATCAGCCCCAGCATTTT. Its protein is CASTPGDRDQPQHF. The chain carries TRBV19 and TRBJ1-5; 9 positions match TRBD1. Trimming at V came to 7 bases and at J to 5 bases, leaving 6 bases not matched to a gene. This CDR3 spans 14 amino acids. Germline CDR1 LNHDA, CDR2 SQIVND (reference sequence).

This rearrangement joins TRBV6-5 to TRBJ1-2; D remains unclear. The CDR3 is 12 amino acids. Trimming shortened V by 5 bases and J by 1 base, and 5 bases separated the two germline ends. Germline assignment: CDR1 MNHEY and CDR2 SVGAGI. CDR3 DNA: TGTGCCAGCAGTAACCTTAACTATGGCTACACCTTC. This codes for CASSNLNYGYTF.

The rearrangement uses TRBV15 and TRBJ2-1, with 9 bases fitting TRBD2. The CDR3 length is 15 residues. The germline V gene has CDR1 LNHNV and CDR2 YYDKDF (reference sequence). V was clipped by 1 base and J by 8 bases; unmatched bases: 6. CDR3: CATSRGSGGKDEQFF. The CDR3 DNA is TGTGCCACCAGCAGAGGTAGCGGGGGTAAGGATGAGCAGTTCTTC.

This chain links TRBV14 with TRBJ2-3; no firm D call. The CDR3 totals 12 residues. Germline V gene data show CDR1 as SGHDN and CDR2 as FVKESK. V was trimmed by 5 bases and J by 5 bases, leaving 8 bases between them. CDR3 nucleotides: TGTGCCAGCAGCTTAGGCGGAGATACGCAGTATTTT. It translates to CASSLGGDTQYF.

The chain links TRBV18 to TRBJ2-5; tentatively, D is TRBD1 (6 bases). Trimming removed 3 bases from V and 4 bases from J, with 9 bases in between. Germline V gene sequence: CDR1 KGHSH, CDR2 LQKENI. The CDR3 is 13 residues long. As DNA, the CDR3 is TGTGCCAGCTCACCGACAGGTCGAGAGACCCAGTACTTC. Residues: CASSPTGRETQYF.

The DNA for the CDR3 is TGTGCCAGTAGTCCTCGGACAGTCATGAACACTGAAGCTTTCTTT. Its protein is CASSPRTVMNTEAFF. The chain has TRBV19 and TRBJ1-1; possibly TRBD1 for D (6 bases). Germline V gene data show CDR1 as LNHDA and CDR2 as SQIVND (reference sequence). V was trimmed by 5 bases and J by 0 bases, leaving 13 bases between them. This CDR3 is 15 amino acids long.

In its sample, this clone was seen a few times. The sample has other DNA sequences that encode this CDR3 too. The chain is built from TRBV5-1 and TRBJ1-1; D remains ambiguous. The germline V and J ends were trimmed by 2 bases and 5 bases, with 10 bases remaining between them. Germline loops: CDR1 SGHRS, CDR2 YFSETQ. The CDR3 runs to 13 residues. DNA of the CDR3: TGCGCCAGCAGCTTTTTAGGAGGGACTGAAGCTTTCTTT. Its translation: CASSFLGGTEAFF.

J is TRBJ2-1 and V is TRBV5-4; no clear D gene. This CDR3 has 13 amino acids. The germline gives CDR1 SGHNT, CDR2 YYREEE (reference sequence). Trimming shortened V by 2 bases and J by 8 bases, and 11 bases separated the two germline ends. The CDR3 protein is CASSFQGAYEQFF. The CDR3 nucleotides read TGTGCCAGCAGCTTCCAAGGCGCGTATGAGCAGTTCTTC.

This chain connects TRBV7-9 to TRBJ1-6; 7 bases fit TRBD1. After removal of 5 bases from V and 3 bases from J, the junction contained 4 bases not matched to a gene. The CDR3 consists of 15 residues. Germline V gene data show CDR1 as SEHNR and CDR2 as FQNEAQ (reference sequence). In DNA form, the CDR3 reads TGTGCCAGCAGCAGGGGACAGCACTATAATTCACCCCTCCACTTT. This gives the protein CASSRGQHYNSPLHF.

The chain recombines TRBV7-2 with TRBJ1-4; unclear D gene. CDR1 SGHTA and CDR2 FQGNSA come from the germline V gene. V was cut by 1 base and J by 0 bases, with 15 bases left in between. CDR3 length: 18 amino acids. The CDR3 sequence is CASSLDLLGSATNEKLFF. Here the CDR3 DNA reads TGTGCCAGCAGCTTAGACCTTCTGGGGTCGGCAACTAATGAAAAACTGTTTTTT. Looking up the rest from reference TRBV7-2 and TRBJ1-4 gives the full variable domain: GAGVSQSPSNKVTEKGKDVELRCDPISGHTALYWYRQSLGQGLEFLIYFQGNSAPDKSGLPSDRFSAERTGGSVSTLTIQRTQQEDSAVYLCASSLDLLGSATNEKLFFGSGTQLSVL.

The V call is TRBV9, the J call TRBJ1-2; 9 bases line up with TRBD1. The CDR3 has 14 amino acids. From germline, CDR1 is SGDLS and CDR2 YYNGEE. J gave up 2 bases and V 6 bases, and 5 bases lay outside the gene matches. CDR3 sequence reads: CASTRQGVNYGYTF. Here the CDR3 DNA reads TGTGCCAGCACACGACAGGGGGTAAACTATGGCTACACCTTC.

The chain couples TRBV4-3 to TRBJ2-7; 9 positions match TRBD2. CDR1 LGHNA and CDR2 YSLEER come from the germline V gene. The ends lost 5 bases at V and 3 bases at J; junction bases unmatched: 5. This CDR3 has 14 residues. The CDR3 here is CASSSGLASYEQYF. For the CDR3, the DNA is TGCGCCAGCAGCTCCGGACTAGCGAGCTACGAGCAGTACTTC.

The chain carries TRBV20-1 and TRBJ2-7; D may be TRBD1 or TRBD2 (6 bases each). The CDR3 extends over 11 amino acids. CDR1 is DFQATT, CDR2 SNEGSKA, per germline (reference sequence). Trimming removed 6 bases at V and 5 bases at J, with 11 bases between. The CDR3 nucleotides are TGCAGTGCAGGAAGGGGGGACGAGCAGTACTTC. Translation: CSAGRGDEQYF.

A note on this clone: The sample carries other DNA sequences with the same CDR3. The V gene is TRBV5-1, the J gene TRBJ2-7; 10 bases line up with TRBD1. The germline CDR1 and CDR2 sequences are SGHRS and YFSETQ. The CDR3 length is 15 residues. The trim removed 3 bases at V and 5 bases at J, leaving 8 bases unmatched. This CDR3 reads CASSSFGQGGHEQYF. CDR3 nucleotides: TGCGCCAGCAGCTCTTTTGGACAGGGGGGTCACGAGCAGTACTTC. Drawing the rest from reference TRBV5-1 and TRBJ2-7, the complete variable domain is KAGVTQTPRYLIKTRGQQVTLSCSPISGHRSVSWYQQTPGQGLQFLFEYFSETQRNKGNFPGRFSGRQFSNSRSEMNVSTLELGDSALYLCASSSFGQGGHEQYFGPGTRLTVT.

This clone came up a few times. The V gene is TRBV4-1, the J gene TRBJ1-6; no clear D gene. V was cut by 1 base and J by 13 bases, with 8 bases left in between. Germline CDR1 and CDR2: MGHRA and YSYEKL. The CDR3 contains 12 residues. The DNA for the CDR3 is TGCGCCAGCAGCCAAGGACCTAGGCCCCTCCACTTT. It codes for CASSQGPRPLHF.

Concerning this clone itself: It may be a read error: a sequence one base away is much more abundant. J is TRBJ1-5 and V is TRBV4-1; D is unresolved. V was pared by 4 bases and J by 9 bases, with 16 bases between. CDR3 length: 14 amino acids. CDR1 is MGHRA and CDR2 is YSYEKL in the germline V gene. As DNA, the CDR3 is TGCGCCAGCAGCCCATTGTCCGCCGATCGGCCCCAGCATTTT. Its protein is CASSPLSADRPQHF.

CDR3 coding DNA: TGTGCCACCAGCCCTAGCGGGGATCAAATTGTCGATGAGCAGTTCTTC. It specifies CATSPSGDQIVDEQFF. This sequence joins TRBV15 and TRBJ2-1; the match to TRBD2 covers 9 bases. V trimming: 5 bases; J trimming: 8 bases; junction bases outside the gene matches: 13. Per germline, CDR1 LNHNV and CDR2 YYDKDF (reference sequence). The CDR3 spans 16 residues.

The rearrangement links TRBV6-6 to TRBJ2-3; D is unclear. The V gene's germline CDR1 is MNHNY and CDR2 SVGAGI (reference sequence). Trimming took 5 bases from V and 2 from J, leaving 11 bases between them. CDR3 length equals 14 residues. The CDR3, as DNA: TGTGCCAGCAGTGACAACTGGAACACAGATACGCAGTATTTT. The encoded protein is CASSDNWNTDTQYF.

The chain has TRBV10-3 and TRBJ1-5; D unclear. This CDR3 contains 14 residues. V lost 0 bases, J lost 4 bases, and 7 bases lay in between. Germline-derived CDR1 and CDR2 are ENHRY and SYGVKD. The CDR3 bases are TGTGCCATCAGTGAGTCGGGAGTTAATCAGCCCCAGCATTTT. It specifies CAISESGVNQPQHF.

This sequence joins TRBV14 and TRBJ1-2; D remains ambiguous. Deletions cut 1 base from V and 7 bases from J, with 10 bases between. The germline V gene encodes CDR1 SGHDN and CDR2 FVKESK. CDR3 size: 13 residues. The CDR3 is CASSQVRSFGYTF. The DNA for the CDR3 is TGTGCCAGCAGCCAAGTCAGGAGTTTTGGCTACACCTTC. Filled out from reference TRBV14 and TRBJ1-2, the complete variable domain reads EAGVTQFPSHSVIEKGQTVTLRCDPISGHDNLYWYRRVMGKEIKFLLHFVKESKQDESGMPNNRFLAERTGGTYSTLKVQPAELEDSGVYFCASSQVRSFGYTFGSGTRLTVV.

V is TRBV7-2 and J is TRBJ1-1, with 7 bases identical to TRBD1. This CDR3 is built from 14 residues. Looked up from germline, CDR1 is SGHTA and CDR2 is FQGNSA. Trimming took 6 bases from V and 2 from J; bases not matched to a gene: 6. The CDR3 loop is CASSRTGRNTEAFF. The DNA of the CDR3 is TGTGCCAGCAGTCGGACAGGCCGAAACACTGAAGCTTTCTTT.